This TCR beta chain was documented in a study of T cells in Graves' hyperthyroidism and ophthalmopathy. Turning to the study itself: Peripheral blood was taken when the disease was first diagnosed, before any treatment began. Findings and limits, study-wide: Blood also contained most expanded thyroid clonotypes above 0.001.

It was RNA transcripts that yielded the amplified TCR beta CDR3 regions. HTBI primers were the set used in a first-round RT-PCR of the TCR CDR3. Each CDR3 protein gets one entry after TCRdb re-called the multiplex PCR reads with MiXCR. The sample includes 300,000 to 400,000 distinct CDR3 sequences, around a sixth seen only once; the top ten take under 55%. This clonotype was found a few times. Antigen specificity is unknown. Absent ophthalmopathy progression within 18 months defined stable Graves' hyperthyroidism. Patients showing uncontrolled infection, other autoimmune disease, pregnancy or lactation were ineligible. Germline CDR1 SGHVS, CDR2 FQNEAQ. CDR3 size: 17 residues. The trim removed 2 bases at V and 4 bases at J, leaving 7 bases unmatched.

The TCR sequence derives from a woman aged 50 to 60 with Graves' hyperthyroidism. V gene TRBV7-8 combines with J gene TRBJ2-2; 10 positions match TRBD2. Sequencing used blood. CDR3 protein: CASSLLAGAGATGELFF. The CDR3, as DNA: TGTGCCAGCAGCTTACTAGCGGGAGCAGGGGCCACCGGGGAGCTGTTTTTT. The entire variable domain, with the rest obtained from reference TRBV7-8 and TRBJ2-2, is as follows: GAGVSQSPRYKVAKRGQDVALRCDPISGHVSLFWYQQALGQGPEFLTYFQNEAQLDKSGLPSDRFFAERPEGSVSTLKIQRTQQEDSAVYLCASSLLAGAGATGELFFGEGSRLTVL.